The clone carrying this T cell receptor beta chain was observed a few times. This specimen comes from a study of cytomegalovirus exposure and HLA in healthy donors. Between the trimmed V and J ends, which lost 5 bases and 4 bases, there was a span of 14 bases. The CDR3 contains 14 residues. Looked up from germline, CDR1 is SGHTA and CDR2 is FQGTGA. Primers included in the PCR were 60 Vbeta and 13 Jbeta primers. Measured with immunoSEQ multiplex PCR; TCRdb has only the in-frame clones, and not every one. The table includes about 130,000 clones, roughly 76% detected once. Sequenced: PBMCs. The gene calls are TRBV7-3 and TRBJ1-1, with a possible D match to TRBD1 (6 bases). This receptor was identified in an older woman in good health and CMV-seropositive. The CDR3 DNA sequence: TGTGCCAGCAGCGCCACAGGGTTTATCACTGAAGCTTTCTTT. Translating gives CASSATGFITEAFF.